Listed below are T cell receptor beta chains from one sample, sequenced in a study of T cells in Graves' hyperthyroidism and ophthalmopathy. Each CDR3 protein is one row after TCRdb ran MiXCR on the multiplex PCR reads. The sample contains a few hundred thousand distinct CDR3 sequences, about 14% of which appear only once. Material: blood. These TCRs come from a woman aged 25 to 39 with Graves' ophthalmopathy. CDR3s include the opening cysteine and the closing phenylalanine or tryptophan. D genes are given only for firm matches. Not every row has a clone size; where given, it reads once, few, many or a size class.

size: few
J: TRBJ2-2
D: NA
V: TRBV29-1
CDR3: CSVVHWDTGELFF
DNA: TGCAGCGTTGTCCACTGGGACACCGGGGAGCTGTTTTTT

size: many
J: TRBJ2-5
D: NA
V: TRBV6-1
CDR3: CASSQGDSLTQYF
DNA: TGTGCCAGCAGCCAGGGTGACAGTCTGACCCAGTACTTC

size: few
J: TRBJ1-5
D: NA
V: TRBV15
CDR3: CATSRVSLGDQPQHF
DNA: TGTGCCACCAGCAGAGTAAGTTTAGGGGATCAGCCCCAGCATTTT

size: many
J: TRBJ2-1
D: NA
V: TRBV5-6
CDR3: CASSLLWGAGLDEQFF
DNA: TGTGCCAGCAGCTTGCTATGGGGGGCCGGTTTGGATGAGCAGTTCTTC

size: many
J: TRBJ2-7
D: TRBD1
V: TRBV20-1
CDR3: CSAKLRQGRVEQYF
DNA: TGCAGTGCTAAACTCCGACAGGGACGAGTCGAGCAGTACTTC

size: many
J: TRBJ2-7
D: NA
V: TRBV12-3/TRBV12-4
CDR3: CASSWTVQTYEQYF
DNA: TGTGCCAGCAGCTGGACAGTACAAACCTACGAGCAGTACTTC

size: many
J: TRBJ2-1
D: NA
V: TRBV27
CDR3: CASSFVGLFNEQFF
DNA: TGTGCCAGCAGTTTTGTCGGACTATTCAATGAGCAGTTCTTC

size: many
J: TRBJ2-3
D: TRBD2
V: TRBV15
CDR3: CATSISSGGPDTQYF
DNA: TGTGCCACCAGCATCTCTAGCGGGGGACCAGATACGCAGTATTTT

size: NA
J: TRBJ1-3
D: NA
V: TRBV9
CDR3: CASGHGNTIYF
DNA: TGTGCCAGCGGACATGGAAACACCATATATTTT

size: NA
J: TRBJ2-1
D: TRBD1
V: TRBV6-1
CDR3: CASSEWAGGTEQFF
DNA: TGTGCCAGCAGTGAATGGGCAGGGGGTACTGAGCAGTTCTTC

size: many
J: TRBJ1-6
D: NA
V: TRBV3-1
CDR3: CASSKGRGGNSPLHF
DNA: TGTGCCAGCAGCAAAGGTCGAGGGGGGAATTCACCCCTCCACTTT

size: many
J: TRBJ2-3
D: TRBD2
V: TRBV7-2
CDR3: CASSSGLGIDTQYF
DNA: TGTGCCAGCAGCTCGGGACTAGGTATAGATACGCAGTATTTT

size: many
J: TRBJ1-5
D: NA
V: TRBV28
CDR3: CASSLMGKGQPQHF
DNA: TGTGCCAGCAGTTTGATGGGGAAGGGGCAGCCCCAGCATTTT

size: many
J: TRBJ2-7
D: NA
V: TRBV20-1
CDR3: CSAPRDTYYEQYF
DNA: TGCAGTGCTCCCCGGGACACGTACTACGAGCAGTACTTC

size: few
J: TRBJ2-3
D: NA
V: TRBV2
CDR3: CASNTGGQYF
DNA: TGTGCCAGCAATACGGGTGGGCAGTATTTT

size: many
J: TRBJ1-4
D: NA
V: TRBV20-1
CDR3: CSAPDQGSWSNEKLFF
DNA: TGCAGTGCTCCCGATCAGGGGAGTTGGTCTAATGAAAAACTGTTTTTT

size: many
J: TRBJ2-3
D: TRBD2
V: TRBV28
CDR3: CASSQGTSGALPSTDTQYF
DNA: TGTGCCAGCAGTCAAGGGACTAGCGGGGCCCTTCCTAGCACAGATACGCAGTATTTT

size: NA
J: TRBJ2-6
D: NA
V: TRBV29-1
CDR3: CSVGSGSGANVLTF
DNA: TGCAGCGTTGGGTCAGGTTCTGGGGCCAACGTCCTGACTTTC

size: few
J: TRBJ1-2
D: NA
V: TRBV20-1
CDR3: CSAMGPEGKNYGYTF
DNA: TGCAGTGCTATGGGCCCAGAGGGCAAAAACTATGGCTACACCTTC

size: many
J: TRBJ2-2
D: TRBD2
V: TRBV6-1
CDR3: CASSWETSGGPYTGELFF
DNA: TGTGCCAGCAGTTGGGAGACTAGCGGGGGCCCGTACACCGGGGAGCTGTTTTTT

size: many
J: TRBJ1-1
D: NA
V: TRBV15
CDR3: CATSRVLLSSEAFF
DNA: TGTGCCACCAGCAGAGTGTTACTAAGTAGTGAAGCTTTCTTT

size: many
J: TRBJ2-2
D: TRBD2
V: TRBV3-1
CDR3: CASSRTSGRSTGELFF
DNA: TGTGCCAGCAGCCGGACTAGCGGTCGCTCCACCGGGGAGCTGTTTTTT

size: many
J: TRBJ1-2
D: NA
V: TRBV5-6
CDR3: CASSLVMGGAGYGYTF
DNA: TGTGCCAGCAGCTTGGTTATGGGGGGCGCGGGCTATGGCTACACCTTC

size: few
J: TRBJ2-5
D: NA
V: TRBV5-4
CDR3: CASSGVGTQYF
DNA: TGTGCCAGCAGCGGGGTCGGGACCCAGTACTTC

size: many
J: TRBJ2-7
D: NA
V: TRBV27
CDR3: CASSGRQNYYEQYF
DNA: TGTGCCAGCAGTGGACGACAAAACTACTACGAGCAGTACTTC

size: NA
J: TRBJ1-4
D: NA
V: TRBV29-1
CDR3: CSVVPGGSGKKLFF
DNA: TGCAGCGTTGTCCCCGGGGGCTCCGGGAAAAAACTGTTTTTT

size: many
J: TRBJ2-1
D: TRBD1
V: TRBV12-3/TRBV12-4
CDR3: CATRAGTDYNEQFF
DNA: TGTGCCACCCGAGCCGGGACAGACTACAATGAGCAGTTCTTC

size: NA
J: TRBJ2-7
D: NA
V: TRBV11-1
CDR3: CASSPWVETEKGEQYF
DNA: TGTGCCAGCAGCCCCTGGGTCGAAACAGAGAAAGGCGAGCAGTACTTC

size: NA
J: TRBJ2-3
D: NA
V: TRBV29-1
CDR3: CSVTSTDTQYF
DNA: TGCAGCGTGACTAGCACAGATACGCAGTATTTT

size: NA
J: TRBJ1-2
D: NA
V: TRBV19
CDR3: CASSIIGELDGYTF
DNA: TGTGCCAGTAGTATAATAGGAGAACTGGATGGCTACACCTTC

size: few
J: TRBJ2-3
D: NA
V: TRBV4-1
CDR3: CASSRRDLYTDTQYF
DNA: TGCGCCAGCAGCCGCCGAGACCTCTACACAGATACGCAGTATTTT

size: many
J: TRBJ2-1
D: TRBD2
V: TRBV6-6
CDR3: CASSYTSGTSGGPPGYNEQFF
DNA: TGTGCCAGCAGTTACACGAGCGGGACTAGCGGGGGGCCCCCCGGGTACAATGAGCAGTTCTTC

size: few
J: TRBJ2-2
D: TRBD1
V: TRBV7-9
CDR3: CASSRTGGTGELFF
DNA: TGTGCCAGCAGCCGAACAGGGGGCACCGGGGAGCTGTTTTTT

size: many
J: TRBJ1-1
D: NA
V: TRBV28
CDR3: CASAPPIGRFEAFF
DNA: TGTGCCAGCGCACCCCCAATCGGAAGATTTGAAGCTTTCTTT

size: once
J: TRBJ2-2
D: NA
V: TRBV19
CDR3: CASSPTGTFLGGELFF
DNA: TGTGCCAGTAGTCCAACAGGGACTTTTCTCGGCGGGGAGCTGTTTTTT

size: many
J: TRBJ2-7
D: TRBD2
V: TRBV20-1
CDR3: CSARDFGGGSYEQYF
DNA: TGCAGTGCTAGAGATTTCGGGGGGGGTTCCTACGAGCAGTACTTC

size: NA
J: TRBJ2-3
D: TRBD2
V: TRBV5-6
CDR3: CASSLTGGWTDTQYF
DNA: TGTGCCAGCAGCTTAACGGGGGGATGGACAGATACGCAGTATTTT

size: NA
J: TRBJ1-1
D: NA
V: TRBV14
CDR3: CASSQEPGRWPEAFF
DNA: TGTGCCAGCAGCCAAGAACCAGGACGGTGGCCGGAAGCTTTCTTT

size: NA
J: TRBJ2-7
D: TRBD1
V: TRBV4-2
CDR3: CASSQVRDRDRGPYYEQYF
DNA: TGTGCCAGCAGCCAAGTTAGGGACCGGGACAGGGGGCCCTATTACGAGCAGTACTTC

size: many
J: TRBJ1-6
D: TRBD1
V: TRBV12-3/TRBV12-4
CDR3: CASRDRVWSPLHF
DNA: TGTGCCAGCAGAGACAGGGTTTGGTCACCCCTCCACTTT

size: few
J: TRBJ2-7
D: NA
V: TRBV5-1
CDR3: CASSLNPLDSSYEQYF
DNA: TGCGCCAGCAGCTTGAACCCTCTGGACAGCTCCTACGAGCAGTACTTC